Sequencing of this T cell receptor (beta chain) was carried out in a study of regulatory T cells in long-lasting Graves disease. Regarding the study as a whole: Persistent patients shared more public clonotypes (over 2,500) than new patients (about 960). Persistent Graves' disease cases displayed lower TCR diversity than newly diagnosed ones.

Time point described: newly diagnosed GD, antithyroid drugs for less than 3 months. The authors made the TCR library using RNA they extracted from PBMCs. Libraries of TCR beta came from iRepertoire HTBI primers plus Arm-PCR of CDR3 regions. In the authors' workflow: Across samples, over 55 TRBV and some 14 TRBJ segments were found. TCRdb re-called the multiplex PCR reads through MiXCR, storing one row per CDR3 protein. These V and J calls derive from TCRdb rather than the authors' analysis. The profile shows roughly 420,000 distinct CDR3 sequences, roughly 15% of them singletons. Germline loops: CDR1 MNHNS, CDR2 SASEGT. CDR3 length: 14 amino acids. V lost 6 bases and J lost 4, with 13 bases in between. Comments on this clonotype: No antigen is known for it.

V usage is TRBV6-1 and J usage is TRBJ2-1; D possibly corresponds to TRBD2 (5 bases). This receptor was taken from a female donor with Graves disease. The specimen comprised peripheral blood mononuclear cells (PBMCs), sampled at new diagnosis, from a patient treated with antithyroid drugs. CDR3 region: CASRRASVYNEQFF. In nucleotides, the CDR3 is TGTGCCAGCAGGAGGGCCAGTGTTTACAATGAGCAGTTCTTC.